A selection of T cell receptor beta chains follows, all from one sample in a study of glioma-infiltrating T cells. TCRdb processed the multiplex PCR reads anew with MiXCR; each CDR3 protein has one entry. Seen here are some 11,000 distinct CDR3 sequences, around 27% observed once, and the top ten hold over 35%. The sample consisted of glioma tissue, nonneoplastic brain tissue, or PBMCs (not recorded which). The receptors come from a human donor with low-grade glioma or glioblastoma, undergoing nonglioma brain surgery, or in good health (not recorded which). CDR3s include the opening cysteine and the closing phenylalanine or tryptophan. Each record gives: D gene, clone size, CDR3 length, J gene, V gene, CDR3 DNA, CDR3 protein. The D gene is left open where the match is weak. Clone size appears in some rows only: once, few, many, or a class for an expanded clone.

- many 14 TRBJ2-7 TRBV27 TGTGCCAGCAGTTTATTCGGGGATTCCTACGAGCAGTACTTC CASSLFGDSYEQYF
TRBD2 - 14 TRBJ2-5 TRBV4-1 TGCGCCAGCAGCAAGGAGCTAGCGGGAGAGACCCAGTACTTC CASSKELAGETQYF
TRBD1 few 13 TRBJ2-1 TRBV18 TGTGCCAGCTCACCGGGACAGGACAATGAGCAGTTCTTC CASSPGQDNEQFF
- many 13 TRBJ1-6 TRBV7-6 TGTGCCAGCAGCCTTGACTATAATTCACCCCTCCACTTT CASSLDYNSPLHF
TRBD1 - 13 TRBJ2-7 TRBV12-3/TRBV12-4 TGTGCCAGCAGTCAAGGGACAGCCCGTGAGCAGTACTTC CASSQGTAREQYF
TRBD1 few 15 TRBJ1-5 TRBV19 TGTGCCAGTAGTATAAGGCGAGACAGGGGTCAGCCCCAGCATTTT CASSIRRDRGQPQHF
- many 13 TRBJ1-2 TRBV4-1 TGCGCCAGCAGCCAAGATCGGTCGGGGGGCTACACCTTC CASSQDRSGGYTF
TRBD2 many 14 TRBJ2-5 TRBV20-1 TGCAGTGCTCCAGGACTAGCGGGAATTGAGACCCAGTACTTC CSAPGLAGIETQYF
- many 14 TRBJ1-5 TRBV28 TGTGCCAGCAGTAACACCCATAGCAATCAGCCCCAGCATTTT CASSNTHSNQPQHF
- - 13 TRBJ1-5 TRBV7-2 TGTGCCAGCAGCATCGGGACTCATCAGCCCCAGCATTTT CASSIGTHQPQHF
TRBD1 once 14 TRBJ2-7 TRBV20-1 TGCAGTGCGACACCGGGACAGGGAGCCTATGAGCATTACTTC CSATPGQGAYEHYF
TRBD1 many 14 TRBJ1-2 TRBV7-2 TGTGCCAGCAGCTTAGCGGACAGGACCTATGGCTACACCTTC CASSLADRTYGYTF
- - 15 TRBJ2-7 TRBV6-1 TGTGCCAGCAGAGCCGGCCGGGATTCGACCTACGAGCAGTACTTC CASRAGRDSTYEQYF
- medium-sized 13 TRBJ2-1 TRBV27 TGTGCCAGCAGTTCCGGTCTTTACAATGAGCAGTTCTTC CASSSGLYNEQFF
TRBD2 - 17 TRBJ2-1 TRBV5-8 TGTGCCAGCAGCTTGAGAGTAGCGGGAGGGCCGAAGAATGAGCAGTTCTTC CASSLRVAGGPKNEQFF
- - 15 TRBJ2-5 TRBV28 TGTGCCAGCATAACCCCGGTACAGGGTTTAGAGACCCAGTACTTC CASITPVQGLETQYF
TRBD1 - 14 TRBJ2-1 TRBV7-2 TGTGCCAGCAGCTACAGGGGGAGTTACAATGAGCAGTTCTTC CASSYRGSYNEQFF
- many 15 TRBJ1-5 TRBV4-1 TGCGCCAGCAGCCAAGTTTTCAATAGCAATCAGCCCCAGCATTTT CASSQVFNSNQPQHF